This T cell receptor beta chain appears in the sequencing data of a study of regulatory T cells in long-lasting Graves disease. Trimming pared 4 bases from V and 5 bases from J, leaving 14 bases between. This CDR3 comprises 14 residues. In germline, CDR1 is MNHEY, CDR2 SMNVEV (reference sequence). Time point described: newly diagnosed GD, antithyroid drugs for less than 3 months. From RNA extracted from PBMCs, the TCR library was made. From an endocrinology department in Xi'an, China, came the patients. In this sample, this clonotype turned up many times. Relying on iRepertoire HTBI primers and Arm-PCR of CDR3 regions, the team built TCR beta libraries. A single record per CDR3 protein comes from TCRdb applying MiXCR to the multiplex PCR reads. The data hold about 220,000 distinct CDR3 sequences, with about 19% observed a single time. These data were also filed under a second study, of T cells in Graves' hyperthyroidism and ophthalmopathy.

The specimen was peripheral blood mononuclear cells (PBMCs), collected at new diagnosis, from a patient treated with antithyroid drugs. The V call is TRBV27, the J call TRBJ2-5, with D possibly being TRBD2 (6 bases). This clonotype was sampled from a woman in her 30s with Graves disease. DNA of the CDR3: TGTGCCAGCAGTTCGTTACTAGCTAGGGAGACCCAGTACTTC. Translating gives CASSSLLARETQYF.